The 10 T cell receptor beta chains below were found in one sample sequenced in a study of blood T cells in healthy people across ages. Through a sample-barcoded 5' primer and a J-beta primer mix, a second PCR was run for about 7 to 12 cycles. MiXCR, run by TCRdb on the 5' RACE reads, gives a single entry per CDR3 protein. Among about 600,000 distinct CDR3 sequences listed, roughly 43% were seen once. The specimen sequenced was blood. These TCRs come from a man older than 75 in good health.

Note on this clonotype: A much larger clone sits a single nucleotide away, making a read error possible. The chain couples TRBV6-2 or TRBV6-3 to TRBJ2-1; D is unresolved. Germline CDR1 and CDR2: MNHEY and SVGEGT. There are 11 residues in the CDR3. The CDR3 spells CAISYSLEQFF. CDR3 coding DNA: TGTGCCATCAGTTACTCGTTGGAGCAGTTCTTC.

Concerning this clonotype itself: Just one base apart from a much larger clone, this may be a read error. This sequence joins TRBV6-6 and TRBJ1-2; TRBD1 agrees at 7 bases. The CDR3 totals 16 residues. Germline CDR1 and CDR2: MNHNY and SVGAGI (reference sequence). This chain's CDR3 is CAGSYSAGWDSDGYTF. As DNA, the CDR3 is TGTGCCGGCAGTTACAGTGCCGGATGGGACAGCGATGGCTACACCTTC.

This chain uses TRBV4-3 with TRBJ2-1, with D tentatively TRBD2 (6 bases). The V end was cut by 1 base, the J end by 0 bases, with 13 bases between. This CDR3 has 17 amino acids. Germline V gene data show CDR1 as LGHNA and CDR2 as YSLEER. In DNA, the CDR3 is TGCGCCAGCAGCCAAGTCCCTAGCGCCCGCTCCTACAATGAGCAGTTCTTC. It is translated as CASSQVPSARSYNEQFF.

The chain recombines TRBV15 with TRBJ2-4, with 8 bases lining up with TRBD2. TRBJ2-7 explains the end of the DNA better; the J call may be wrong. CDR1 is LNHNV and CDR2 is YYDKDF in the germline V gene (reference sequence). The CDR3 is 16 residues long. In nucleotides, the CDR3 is TGTGCCACCAGCAGAGATGGAACTAGCGGAGTCTACGAGCAGTACTTC. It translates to CATSRDGTSGVYEQYF.

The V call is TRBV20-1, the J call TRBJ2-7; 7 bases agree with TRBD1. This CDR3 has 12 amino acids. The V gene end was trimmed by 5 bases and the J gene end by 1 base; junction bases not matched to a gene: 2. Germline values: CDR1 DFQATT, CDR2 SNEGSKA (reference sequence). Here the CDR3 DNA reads TGCAGTGCTTGGGGACAGTCCTACGAGCAGTACTTC. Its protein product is CSAWGQSYEQYF.

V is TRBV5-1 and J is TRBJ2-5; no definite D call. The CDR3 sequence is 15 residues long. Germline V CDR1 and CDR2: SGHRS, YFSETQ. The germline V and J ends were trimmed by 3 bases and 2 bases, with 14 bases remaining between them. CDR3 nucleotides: TGCGCCAGCAGCTCCTTAGGGATGAAGCAAGAGACCCAGTACTTC. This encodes CASSSLGMKQETQYF.

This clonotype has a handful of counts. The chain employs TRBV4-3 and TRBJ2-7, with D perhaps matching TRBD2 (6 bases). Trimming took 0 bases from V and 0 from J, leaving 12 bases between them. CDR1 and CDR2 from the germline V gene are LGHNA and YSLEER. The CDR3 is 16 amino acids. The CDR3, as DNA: TGCGCCAGCAGCCAAGATAGGGAGGTCTCCTCCTACGAGCAGTACTTC. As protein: CASSQDREVSSYEQYF.

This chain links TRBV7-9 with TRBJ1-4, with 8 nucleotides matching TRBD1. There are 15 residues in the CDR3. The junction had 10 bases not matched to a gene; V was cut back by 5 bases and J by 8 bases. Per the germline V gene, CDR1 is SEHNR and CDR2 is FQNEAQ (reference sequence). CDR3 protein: CASSPGQGGGEKLFF. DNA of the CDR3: TGTGCCAGCAGCCCCGGACAGGGAGGAGGGGAAAAACTGTTTTTT.

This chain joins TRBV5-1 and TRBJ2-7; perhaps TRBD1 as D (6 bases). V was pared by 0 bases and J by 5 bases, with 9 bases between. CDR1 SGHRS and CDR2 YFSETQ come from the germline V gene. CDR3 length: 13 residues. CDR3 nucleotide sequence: TGCGCCAGCAGCTTGGGACAGGTCAACGAGCAGTACTTC. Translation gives CASSLGQVNEQYF.

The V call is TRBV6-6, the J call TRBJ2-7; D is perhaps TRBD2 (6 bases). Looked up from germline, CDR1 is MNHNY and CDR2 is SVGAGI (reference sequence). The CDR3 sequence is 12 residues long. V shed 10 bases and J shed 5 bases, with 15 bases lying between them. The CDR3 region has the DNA TGTGCCACCCAACGGGAGTCCCACGAGCAGTACTTC. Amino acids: CATQRESHEQYF.